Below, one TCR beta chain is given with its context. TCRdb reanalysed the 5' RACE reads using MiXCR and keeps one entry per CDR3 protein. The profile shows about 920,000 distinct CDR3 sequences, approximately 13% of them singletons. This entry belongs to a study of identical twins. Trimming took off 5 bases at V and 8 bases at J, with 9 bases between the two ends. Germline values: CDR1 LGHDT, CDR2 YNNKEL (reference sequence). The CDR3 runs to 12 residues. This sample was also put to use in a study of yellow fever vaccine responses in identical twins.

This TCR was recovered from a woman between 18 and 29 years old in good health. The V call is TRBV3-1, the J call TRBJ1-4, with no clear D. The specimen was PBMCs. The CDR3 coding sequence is TGTGCCAGCAGCACAGTCGAGGAAAAACTGTTTTTT. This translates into CASSTVEEKLFF.